Listed here are 26 T cell receptor beta chains from one sample, sequenced in a study of T-cell memory formation after mild COVID-19. TCRdb itself ran the 5' RACE reads through MiXCR, one entry per CDR3 protein. The sample lists 250,000 to 300,000 distinct CDR3 sequences; 15% to 20% were seen once. The specimen was PBMCs or a T cell subset sorted from them (not recorded which). These receptors originate from a man younger than 30 who had mild COVID-19 (a few samples of this study predate the infection). Cell type and time point are not known.

This clonotype was counted a few times. The V gene is TRBV2, the J gene TRBJ2-5, with 10 nucleotides matching TRBD1. The J segment lost 4 bases and the V segment lost 4 bases, leaving 9 bases of the junction unmatched. The CDR3 is 16 residues long. The germline V gene encodes CDR1 SNHLY and CDR2 FYNNEI. The CDR3 reads CASSGGDRGFRETQYF. The CDR3 DNA sequence: TGTGCCAGCAGTGGAGGGGACAGGGGCTTTCGAGAGACCCAGTACTTC.

The chain is built from TRBV7-6 and TRBJ2-1; the D gene is possibly TRBD1 (6 bases). The germline gives CDR1 SGHVS, CDR2 FNYEAQ. This CDR3 has 17 amino acids. V lost 4 bases and J 2 bases, leaving 18 bases between the germline ends. This CDR3 is CASSSQLGQGTYNEQFF. For the CDR3, the DNA is TGTGCCAGCAGCTCACAATTGGGACAAGGGACCTACAATGAGCAGTTCTTC. Based on the CDR3 plus reference TRBV7-6 and TRBJ2-1, the full variable domain is GAGVSQSPRYKVTKRGQDVALRCDPISGHVSLYWYRQALGQGPEFLTYFNYEAQQDKSGLPNDRFSAERPEGSISTLTIQRTEQRDSAMYRCASSSQLGQGTYNEQFFGPGTRLTVL.

A few counts support this clonotype. The V and J genes are TRBV20-1 and TRBJ1-2; the D gene is possibly TRBD1 (5 bases). Germline V gene lookup returns CDR1 DFQATT and CDR2 SNEGSKA (reference sequence). V shed 3 bases and J shed 6 bases, with 11 bases lying between them. The CDR3 sequence is 12 residues long. Written as DNA, the CDR3 is TGCAGTGCTAGTACAGGTTCGAATGGCTACACCTTC. Protein product: CSASTGSNGYTF.

This clonotype was seen only a few times. The chain combines TRBV2 with TRBJ1-2, with TRBD1 matching over 9 bases. J was trimmed by 4 bases and V by 2 bases; bases with no gene match: 11. The V gene's germline CDR1 is SNHLY and CDR2 FYNNEI. The CDR3 runs 17 residues. The CDR3 loop is CASSERLWDRDFYGYTF. The CDR3 coding sequence is TGTGCCAGCAGTGAAAGGCTCTGGGACAGGGATTTCTATGGCTACACCTTC.

The V gene is TRBV4-2, the J gene TRBJ1-1, with 10 bases identical to TRBD1. The trim removed 0 bases at V and 4 bases at J, leaving 2 bases unmatched. The germline V gene has CDR1 LGHNA and CDR2 YNFKEQ. The CDR3 runs to 15 residues. The DNA of the CDR3 is TGTGCCAGCAGCCAAGACCGGGACAGGGGCACTGAAGCTTTCTTT. The encoded protein is CASSQDRDRGTEAFF.

This clonotype occurred many times. The J gene is TRBJ2-1, the V gene TRBV12-3 or TRBV12-4; 9 positions agree with TRBD2. This CDR3 is 16 amino acids long. V was clipped by 3 bases and J by 4 bases; unmatched bases: 7. Here the CDR3 reads CASSFLAGGPYNEQFF. In DNA form, the CDR3 reads TGTGCCAGCAGTTTCCTCGCGGGGGGGCCTTACAATGAGCAGTTCTTC.

This clonotype came up a few times. The chain uses TRBV10-2 and TRBJ1-1; weak D call: TRBD1 (5 bases). CDR1 WSHSY and CDR2 SAAADI come from the germline V gene. The CDR3 runs to 14 residues. V lost 8 bases, J lost 1 base, and 14 bases lay in between. The CDR3 loop reads CASGFAGGNTEAFF. The CDR3 DNA reads as TGCGCCAGCGGCTTCGCTGGGGGGAACACTGAAGCTTTCTTT.

This chain uses TRBV5-6 with TRBJ1-5; the match to TRBD1 covers 7 bases. Germline V gene lookup returns CDR1 SGHDT and CDR2 YYEEEE. The CDR3 extends over 16 amino acids. J gave up 9 bases and V 1 base, and 13 bases lay outside the gene matches. DNA for the CDR3: TGTGCCAGCAGCTTGTATGTAGGCAGGGGGGAACGGCCCCAGCATTTT. This sequence encodes CASSLYVGRGERPQHF.

This clonotype was counted a few times. The junction departs from germline at one end; a sequencing error may be responsible. The chain is built from TRBV7-9 and TRBJ2-5; D is undetermined. This CDR3 is built from 11 residues. Germline V gene data show CDR1 as SEHNR and CDR2 as FQNEAQ (reference sequence). The CDR3 spells CASSTLSVTDF. CDR3 in DNA: TGTGCCAGCAGCACTCTCTCCGTAACCGACTTC.

The chain combines TRBV6-1 with TRBJ1-2; 7 bases agree with TRBD1. The germline V gene has CDR1 MNHNS and CDR2 SASEGT. The CDR3 contains 14 residues. Trimming took 10 bases from V and 4 from J; bases not matched to a gene: 12. In DNA form, the CDR3 reads TGTGCCACCGGACAGGTGGGGGTTACCTATGGCTACACCTTC. Protein: CATGQVGVTYGYTF.

The rearrangement links TRBV29-1 to TRBJ2-2; TRBD1 matches 7 bases. Germline CDR1 SQVTM, CDR2 ANQGSEA. The V segment lost 6 bases and the J segment 0 bases; nucleotides outside the gene matches: 4. This CDR3 is built from 14 residues. For the CDR3, the DNA is TGCAGCGTCGGGGACAGCTCGAACACCGGGGAGCTGTTTTTT. Amino acids: CSVGDSSNTGELFF.

The genes are TRBV19 and TRBJ2-2, with D possibly matching TRBD2 (6 bases). Germline lookup yields CDR1 LNHDA and CDR2 SQIVND (reference sequence). V gave up 3 bases and J gave up 7 bases, with 15 bases separating them. The length of the CDR3 is 15 residues. CDR3 coding DNA: TGTGCCAGTAGTATCCCGACTAGATGGGGCGGGGAGCTGTTTTTT. Protein product: CASSIPTRWGGELFF.

This clonotype was counted a few times. This CDR3 reads CASSRLSGGTSYEQYF. As DNA, the CDR3 is TGTGCCAGCAGTCGGCTTAGCGGGGGGACCTCCTACGAGCAGTACTTC. The V call is TRBV2, the J call TRBJ2-7, with TRBD2 identical over 10 bases. The CDR3 length is 16 residues. Germline V gene lookup returns CDR1 SNHLY and CDR2 FYNNEI. V shed 5 bases and J 0 bases; nucleotides not matched to a gene: 7.

The V call is TRBV6-8, the J call TRBJ1-4; TRBD1 matches at 8 bases. Germline lookup yields CDR1 MNHGY and CDR2 SAAAGT. The CDR3 extends over 15 amino acids. The DNA for the CDR3 is TGTGCGACCCCGGGACAGGAGGCAACTAATGAAAAACTGTTTTTT. It translates to CATPGQEATNEKLFF.

A remark on this clonotype: The DNA is left out, because the CDR3 cannot be placed on it with certainty; the CDR3 is given as TCRdb lists it. The chain joins TRBV7-5 to TRBJ2-5. TRBV7-5 is a known pseudogene. A total of 14 residues make up the CDR3, ends included. The CDR3 loop reads CISVPERTLQAQYF.

This clonotype came up many times. The chain couples TRBV7-6 to TRBJ2-5; D remains unclear. Germline loops: CDR1 SGHVS, CDR2 FNYEAQ. The CDR3 extends over 12 amino acids. Trimming shortened V by 5 bases and J by 3 bases, and 7 bases separated the two germline ends. CDR3 sequence reads: CASSPVEETQYF. In DNA form, the CDR3 reads TGTGCCAGCAGCCCAGTGGAAGAGACCCAGTACTTC.

This chain connects TRBV4-1 to TRBJ2-3; D unresolved. Trimming took off 0 bases at V and 9 bases at J, with 13 bases between the two ends. Germline V gene data show CDR1 as MGHRA and CDR2 as YSYEKL. This CDR3 spans 14 amino acids. In DNA, the CDR3 is TGCGCCAGCAGCCAAGAATCTTGGGTCGAGACGCAGTATTTT. This translates into CASSQESWVETQYF.

The chain couples TRBV9 to TRBJ1-2; D ambiguous. The CDR3 spans 16 residues. V dropped 0 bases and J dropped 2 bases, with 14 bases sitting between them. Per the germline V gene, CDR1 is SGDLS and CDR2 is YYNGEE. CDR3 sequence: CASSVVAGRENYGYTF. As DNA, the CDR3 is TGTGCCAGCAGCGTAGTGGCAGGCCGAGAGAACTATGGCTACACCTTC.

The rearrangement links TRBV5-1 to TRBJ2-3; 7 bases fit TRBD2. Trimming cost V 0 bases and J 4 bases; bases outside gene matches: 5. The germline V gene has CDR1 SGHRS and CDR2 YFSETQ. The CDR3 extends over 15 amino acids. Written as DNA, the CDR3 is TGCGCCAGCAGCTTGGGCGGACTAGGATCAGATACGCAGTATTTT. Translating gives CASSLGGLGSDTQYF.

V and J are TRBV4-2 and TRBJ2-1; D gene uncertain. This CDR3 is built from 17 residues. V dropped 3 bases and J dropped 0 bases, with 15 bases sitting between them. Looked up from germline, CDR1 is LGHNA and CDR2 is YNFKEQ. The CDR3 sequence is CASSQPIFQSSYNEQFF. The CDR3 nucleotides are TGTGCCAGCAGCCAGCCGATCTTTCAGAGCTCCTACAATGAGCAGTTCTTC.

V usage is TRBV29-1 and J usage is TRBJ2-2, with D possibly matching TRBD2 (7 bases). The CDR3 is 14 residues long. From germline, CDR1 is SQVTM and CDR2 ANQGSEA. V dropped 4 bases and J dropped 5 bases, with 14 bases sitting between them. CDR3 loop: CSVVRGAVTGELFF. In DNA, the CDR3 is TGCAGCGTTGTTCGGGGGGCGGTGACCGGGGAGCTGTTTTTT.

This sequence joins TRBV12-3 or TRBV12-4 and TRBJ2-5, with a possible D match to TRBD1 (5 bases). CDR3 size: 13 residues. Trimming left V 5 bases short and J 2 bases short, with 9 bases between. The CDR3 loop is CASSGHFQETQYF. The CDR3 region has the DNA TGTGCCAGCAGTGGACATTTTCAAGAGACCCAGTACTTC.

This clonotype was seen a handful of times. J is TRBJ2-7 and V is TRBV6-5, with D possibly TRBD2 on 6 matching bases. The CDR3 contains 14 residues. Per the germline V gene, CDR1 is MNHEY and CDR2 is SVGAGI. V was pared by 10 bases and J by 2 bases, with 18 bases between. The CDR3 protein is CATKNHGGAYEQYV. CDR3 bases: TGTGCCACCAAGAACCACGGGGGAGCCTACGAGCAGTACGTC.

J is TRBJ1-4 and V is TRBV7-6; D call uncertain. The germline V gene has CDR1 SGHVS and CDR2 FNYEAQ. V lost 5 bases and J lost 8, with 9 bases in between. The CDR3 consists of 12 residues. CDR3 loop: CASSASREKLFF. The CDR3 DNA follows: TGTGCCAGCAGCGCTAGTCGGGAAAAACTGTTTTTT.

This clonotype was counted between two and nine times. The rearrangement links TRBV14 to TRBJ2-3; D is possibly TRBD1 (5 bases). The length of the CDR3 is 14 residues. Germline V lookup: CDR1 SGHDN, CDR2 FVKESK. V was clipped by 2 bases and J by 4 bases, with 10 bases between them. The CDR3 reads CASSQSGRADTQYF. The CDR3 nucleotides read TGTGCCAGCAGCCAATCCGGCAGGGCAGATACGCAGTATTTT.

The rearrangement links TRBV20-1 to TRBJ2-2; D uncertain. Germline V gives CDR1 DFQATT, CDR2 SNEGSKA (reference sequence). Trimming took 5 bases from V and 2 from J, leaving 18 bases between them. This CDR3 is 16 amino acids long. The CDR3 protein is CSASNPRDINTGELFF. The CDR3 region has the DNA TGCAGTGCTTCCAATCCCCGAGACATCAACACCGGGGAGCTGTTTTTT.